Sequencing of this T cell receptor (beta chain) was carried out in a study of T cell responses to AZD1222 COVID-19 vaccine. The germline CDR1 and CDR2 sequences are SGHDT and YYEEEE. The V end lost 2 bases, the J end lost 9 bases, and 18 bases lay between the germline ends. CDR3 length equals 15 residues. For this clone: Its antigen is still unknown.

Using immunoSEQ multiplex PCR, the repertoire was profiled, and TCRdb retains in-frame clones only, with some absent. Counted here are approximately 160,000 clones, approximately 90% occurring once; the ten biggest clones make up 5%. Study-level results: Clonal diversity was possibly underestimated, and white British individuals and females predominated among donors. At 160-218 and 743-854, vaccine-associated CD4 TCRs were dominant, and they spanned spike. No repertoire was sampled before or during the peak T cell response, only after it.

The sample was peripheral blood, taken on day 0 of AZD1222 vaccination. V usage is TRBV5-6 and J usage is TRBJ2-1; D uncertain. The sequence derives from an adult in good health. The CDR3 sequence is CASSLLDPLVGEQFF. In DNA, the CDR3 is TGTGCCAGCAGCTTACTGGACCCCCTGGTCGGTGAGCAGTTCTTC.